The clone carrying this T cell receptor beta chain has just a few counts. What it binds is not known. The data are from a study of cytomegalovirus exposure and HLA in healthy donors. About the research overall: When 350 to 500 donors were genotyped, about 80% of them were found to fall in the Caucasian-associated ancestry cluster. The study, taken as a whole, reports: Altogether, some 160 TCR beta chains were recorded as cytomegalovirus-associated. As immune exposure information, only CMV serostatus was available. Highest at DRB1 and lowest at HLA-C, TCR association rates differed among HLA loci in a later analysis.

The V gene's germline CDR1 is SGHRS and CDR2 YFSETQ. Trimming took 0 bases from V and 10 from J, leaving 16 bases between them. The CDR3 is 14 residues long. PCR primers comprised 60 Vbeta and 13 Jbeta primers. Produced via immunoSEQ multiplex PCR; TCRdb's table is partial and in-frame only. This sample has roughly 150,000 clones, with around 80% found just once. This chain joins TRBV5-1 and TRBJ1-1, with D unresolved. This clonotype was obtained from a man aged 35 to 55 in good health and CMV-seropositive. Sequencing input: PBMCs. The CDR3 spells CASSLATGSGGAFF. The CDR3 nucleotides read TGCGCCAGCAGCTTGGCCACTGGATCTGGCGGAGCTTTCTTT.